This TCR beta chain was documented in a study of blood T cells in healthy people across ages. A second PCR of about 6 to 11 cycles used a sample-barcoded 5' primer and a J-beta primer mix. CDR3-containing paired-end reads numbering at least 3 million came from each sample. Each CDR3 protein gets one entry after TCRdb re-called the 5' RACE reads with MiXCR. This sample carries about 680,000 distinct CDR3 sequences, 45% to 50% of them seen once, and the ten largest clones take under 35%. CDR3 length: 13 amino acids. The junction had 9 bases not matched to a gene; V was cut back by 4 bases and J by 11 bases. Germline V lookup: CDR1 MDHEN, CDR2 SYDVKM.

The sequenced material came from blood. This receptor was obtained from a woman aged 60 to 75 in good health. The chain employs TRBV28 and TRBJ1-1, with 8 bases matching TRBD1. CDR3 DNA sequence: TGTGCCAGCAGTTCTTTCGGACAGGGTGGGGCTTTCTTT. Amino acid sequence: CASSSFGQGGAFF. Complete variable domain (other parts from reference TRBV28 and TRBJ1-1): DVKVTQSSRYLVKRTGEKVFLECVQDMDHENMFWYRQDPGLGLRLIYFSYDVKMKEKGDIPEGYSVSREKKERFSLILESASTNQTSMYLCASSSFGQGGAFFGQGTRLTVV.